A single sample gave rise to the 25 T cell receptor beta chains below, sequenced in a study of blood T cell repertoires in COVID-19. Sequencing was performed with immunoSEQ multiplex PCR; in TCRdb, only in-frame clones are kept and a portion is missing. The table has roughly 160,000 clones, approximately 80% seen once. What was sequenced was PBMCs or T cells enriched from blood (not recorded which). These receptors originate from a man aged 45 to 65 who had recovered from COVID-19.

The chain combines TRBV5-4 with TRBJ2-1; TRBD2 aligns across 10 bases. The germline gives CDR1 SGHNT, CDR2 YYREEE (reference sequence). This CDR3 spans 16 amino acids. The trim removed 3 bases at V and 5 bases at J, leaving 8 bases unmatched. The CDR3 DNA sequence: TGTGCCAGCAGCTCACCAGCGGGAGGGAGGCACAATGAGCAGTTCTTC. Translated: CASSSPAGGRHNEQFF.

The chain combines TRBV6-5 with TRBJ1-1; the D is unclear. This CDR3 comprises 14 residues. Germline loops: CDR1 MNHEY, CDR2 SVGAGI. V lost 0 bases to trimming and J lost 1 base, with 6 bases between them. This CDR3 is CASSYSQSNTEAFF. The CDR3 DNA reads TGTGCCAGCAGTTACTCTCAGTCGAACACTGAAGCTTTCTTT.

The J gene is TRBJ2-7, the V gene TRBV14, with D hard to call. CDR3 length equals 12 residues. Trimming cost V 3 bases and J 2 bases, with 5 bases left between them. Germline V gene sequence: CDR1 SGHDN, CDR2 FVKESK. The CDR3 spells CASSQFAYEQYF. The CDR3 DNA reads TGTGCCAGCAGCCAGTTCGCCTACGAGCAGTACTTC.

J is TRBJ1-1 and V is TRBV5-5; 8 nucleotides line up with TRBD1. This CDR3 is built from 16 residues. CDR1 is SGHKS and CDR2 is YYEKEE in the germline V gene (reference sequence). Trimming cost V 4 bases and J 0 bases; bases outside gene matches: 8. CDR3 sequence reads: CASSLWDRQVNTEAFF. CDR3 sequence (DNA): TGTGCCAGCAGCCTATGGGACAGGCAAGTGAACACTGAAGCTTTCTTT.

This chain connects TRBV28 to TRBJ1-1; TRBD1 aligns across 8 bases. The CDR3 covers 16 residues. The J segment lost 3 bases and the V segment lost 8 bases, leaving 14 bases of the junction unmatched. Germline assignment: CDR1 MDHEN and CDR2 SYDVKM. DNA for the CDR3: TGTGCCAGCGCGTCGGTCGGACAGGGTTTGGACACTGAAGCTTTCTTT. Translating it yields CASASVGQGLDTEAFF.

The chain employs TRBV28 and TRBJ1-2; no clear D gene. V dropped 2 bases and J dropped 0 bases, with 7 bases sitting between them. CDR1 MDHEN and CDR2 SYDVKM come from the germline V gene. This CDR3 contains 14 residues. The CDR3 DNA follows: TGTGCCAGCAGTTTAGGCCTCTCTAACTATGGCTACACCTTC. Its translation is CASSLGLSNYGYTF.

The chain combines TRBV28 with TRBJ2-5, with 7 bases that match TRBD1. V lost 7 bases and J lost 2; bases outside the gene matches: 4. The length of the CDR3 is 13 residues. The V gene's germline CDR1 is MDHEN and CDR2 SYDVKM. The CDR3 DNA follows: TGTGCCAGCACCCCGGGACAGCAAGAGACCCAGTACTTC. It specifies CASTPGQQETQYF.

This rearrangement joins TRBV9 to TRBJ2-3, with D tentatively TRBD2 (6 bases). CDR1 SGDLS and CDR2 YYNGEE come from the germline V gene. The CDR3 runs to 15 residues. V was pared by 4 bases and J by 0 bases, with 12 bases between. The CDR3 DNA reads as TGTGCCAGCAGCACCGGGACTTCAAGCACAGATACGCAGTATTTT. Encoded protein: CASSTGTSSTDTQYF.

This chain links TRBV12-2 with TRBJ1-3. TRBV12-2 is described as a pseudogene. The CDR3 runs 17 residues. CDR3 amino acids: CASRVEGRADSGNTIYF. CDR3 bases: TGTGCAAGTCGCGTGGAGGGACGAGCAGACTCTGGAAACACCATATATTTT.

The rearrangement joins TRBV5-1 to TRBJ2-1; 8 positions match TRBD1. Germline V lookup: CDR1 SGHRS, CDR2 YFSETQ. J lost 0 bases, V lost 1 base, and 6 bases had no gene match. The CDR3 runs to 17 residues. In DNA, the CDR3 is TGCGCCAGCAGCTTGAATACGGGACAGGTCTCCTACAATGAGCAGTTCTTC. Encoded protein: CASSLNTGQVSYNEQFF.

This sequence joins TRBV7-3 and TRBJ2-7; tentative D call: TRBD1 (6 bases). CDR1 and CDR2 (germline): SGHTA, FQGTGA. The V and J ends lost 1 base and 0 bases respectively, with 10 bases between them. The length of the CDR3 is 15 residues. The CDR3 nucleotides read TGTGCCAGCAGCTTAAGCCGGGACATCTCCTACGAGCAGTACTTC. Its translation is CASSLSRDISYEQYF. Combining the CDR3 with reference TRBV7-3 and TRBJ2-7 gives the whole variable domain GAGVSQTPSNKVTEKGKYVELRCDPISGHTALYWYRQSLGQGPEFLIYFQGTGAADDSGLPNDRFFAVRPEGSVSTLKIQRTERGDSAVYLCASSLSRDISYEQYFGPGTRLTVT.

The chain joins TRBV2 to TRBJ1-1, with D maybe TRBD1 (6 bases). The CDR3 has 15 amino acids. V was clipped by 5 bases and J by 8 bases, with 21 bases between them. Germline V gene lookup returns CDR1 SNHLY and CDR2 FYNNEI. Written as DNA, the CDR3 is TGTGCCAGCAGTTATGACCACCAGGGGCTTCCAGAAGCTTTCTTT. It translates to CASSYDHQGLPEAFF.

This clone appeared once. The rearrangement joins TRBV27 to TRBJ2-7, with a tentative D call TRBD1 (6 bases). V was clipped by 5 bases and J by 7 bases, with 12 bases between them. CDR1 and CDR2 from the germline V gene are MNHEY and SMNVEV (reference sequence). The CDR3 sequence is 12 residues long. The CDR3 reads CASSNRVGEQYF. Here the CDR3 DNA reads TGTGCCAGCAGTAACAGGGTGGGGGAGCAGTACTTC.

This clone was found once. V and J are TRBV6-5 and TRBJ1-2; D unclear. The CDR3 is 15 residues long. The germline gives CDR1 MNHEY, CDR2 SVGAGI. Trimming removed 5 bases from V and 4 bases from J, with 17 bases in between. CDR3 protein: CASSPLTGLSYGYTF. The CDR3 bases are TGTGCCAGCAGTCCACTGACCGGACTGAGCTATGGCTACACCTTC.

The gene calls are TRBV2 and TRBJ1-3; no clear D. V was trimmed by 0 bases and J by 0 bases, leaving 9 bases between them. The CDR3 is 16 amino acids. The germline CDR1 and CDR2 sequences are SNHLY and FYNNEI. CDR3 nucleotide sequence: TGTGCCAGCAGTGAAGCACTTGCTTCCTCTGGAAACACCATATATTTT. It codes for CASSEALASSGNTIYF.

The rearrangement joins TRBV5-1 to TRBJ1-4, with 7 bases matching TRBD1. V was pared by 4 bases and J by 2 bases, with 5 bases of the junction left unmatched. Germline values: CDR1 SGHRS, CDR2 YFSETQ. The CDR3 spans 15 residues. The CDR3 DNA reads as TGCGCCAGCAGCCGGCCGGGACAGACTAATGAAAAACTGTTTTTT. Translated: CASSRPGQTNEKLFF. The whole variable domain, remainder taken from reference TRBV5-1 and TRBJ1-4, is KAGVTQTPRYLIKTRGQQVTLSCSPISGHRSVSWYQQTPGQGLQFLFEYFSETQRNKGNFPGRFSGRQFSNSRSEMNVSTLELGDSALYLCASSRPGQTNEKLFFGSGTQLSVL.

The V call is TRBV6-1, the J call TRBJ2-7; possibly TRBD1 for D (5 bases). The germline V and J ends were trimmed by 5 bases and 5 bases, with 10 bases remaining between them. Germline CDR1 and CDR2: MNHNS and SASEGT. The CDR3 runs 12 residues. The CDR3 spells CASSSARDEQYF. As DNA, the CDR3 is TGTGCCAGCAGTTCCGCCAGGGACGAGCAGTACTTC.

CDR3 protein: CASMEQSYNEQFF. The CDR3 region has the DNA TGTGCCAGTATGGAACAGTCATACAATGAGCAGTTCTTC. J is TRBJ2-1 and V is TRBV19; unclear D gene. CDR1 and CDR2 from the germline V gene are LNHDA and SQIVND (reference sequence). Deletions cut 7 bases from V and 4 bases from J, with 11 bases between. The CDR3 length is 13 residues.

The chain has TRBV28 and TRBJ2-5; 9 bases map to TRBD2. The CDR3 totals 14 residues. Germline V gene sequence: CDR1 MDHEN, CDR2 SYDVKM. V lost 5 bases and J lost 3; bases outside the gene matches: 4. The CDR3 sequence: CASSPGGGEETQYF. In nucleotides, the CDR3 is TGTGCCAGCAGTCCCGGCGGGGGGGAAGAGACCCAGTACTTC. Complete variable domain (other parts from reference TRBV28 and TRBJ2-5): DVKVTQSSRYLVKRTGEKVFLECVQDMDHENMFWYRQDPGLGLRLIYFSYDVKMKEKGDIPEGYSVSREKKERFSLILESASTNQTSMYLCASSPGGGEETQYFGPGTRLLVL.

In this sample, this clone turned up once. The rearrangement joins TRBV4-2 to TRBJ2-1; 8 bases map to TRBD2. The V gene end was trimmed by 1 base and the J gene end by 7 bases; junction bases not matched to a gene: 0. The CDR3 is 13 residues long. CDR1 and CDR2 from the germline V gene are LGHNA and YNFKEQ. The CDR3 DNA reads as TGTGCCAGCAGCCAAGCGGGGGGGAATGAGCAGTTCTTC. It yields the protein CASSQAGGNEQFF.

The rearrangement uses TRBV10-2 and TRBJ2-7, with D maybe TRBD2 (5 bases). CDR3 length equals 13 residues. Deletions cut 5 bases from V and 4 bases from J, with 12 bases between. CDR1 is WSHSY and CDR2 is SAAADI in the germline V gene. CDR3 in amino acids: CASSSTSMYEQYF. CDR3 bases: TGCGCCAGCAGTTCCACTAGTATGTACGAGCAGTACTTC.

The chain joins TRBV5-1 to TRBJ2-3, with D possibly TRBD2 on 6 matching bases. Germline CDR1 is SGHRS and CDR2 is YFSETQ. Trimming pared 4 bases from V and 2 bases from J, leaving 11 bases between. CDR3 length: 14 residues. This CDR3 is CASSRDFFTDTQYF. The CDR3 coding sequence is TGCGCCAGCAGCAGGGACTTTTTCACAGATACGCAGTATTTT.

The chain carries TRBV19 and TRBJ1-1; D unclear. CDR3 length: 15 amino acids. The germline V and J ends were trimmed by 5 bases and 3 bases, with 16 bases remaining between them. Germline-derived CDR1 and CDR2 are LNHDA and SQIVND (reference sequence). The CDR3: CASSADSGRHTEAFF. CDR3 DNA sequence: TGTGCCAGTAGTGCCGACTCTGGGAGGCACACTGAAGCTTTCTTT.

The rearrangement links TRBV2 to TRBJ2-5; 9 bases fit TRBD2. This CDR3 is 15 amino acids long. Germline CDR1 and CDR2: SNHLY and FYNNEI. V trimming: 7 bases; J trimming: 2 bases; junction bases outside the gene matches: 8. The CDR3 sequence is CASISASGMQETQYF. CDR3 bases: TGTGCCAGCATCAGTGCTAGCGGGATGCAAGAGACCCAGTACTTC.

The chain is built from TRBV19 and TRBJ2-2; possibly TRBD1 for D (6 bases). V was pared by 8 bases and J by 0 bases, with 13 bases between. This CDR3 region has 15 residues. Germline loops: CDR1 LNHDA, CDR2 SQIVND (reference sequence). CDR3 sequence (DNA): TGTGCCAGTTCAGGACAGACAGCGAACACCGGGGAGCTGTTTTTT. It codes for CASSGQTANTGELFF.